This T cell receptor beta chain was obtained from a study of blood T cell repertoires in COVID-19. On the study more broadly: COVID-19 samples from acute and convalescent phases originated in the United States, Italy and Spain. In each case, the material was cDNA or gDNA derived from T cells, B-cell-depleted T cells, or PBMCs.

The protocol was immunoSEQ multiplex PCR, while the TCRdb copy is restricted to in-frame clones and leaves out a portion. The sample has 130,000 or so clones; over 75% are singletons. J was trimmed by 4 bases and V by 6 bases; bases with no gene match: 3. CDR1 is LNHDA and CDR2 is SQIVND in the germline V gene (reference sequence). The CDR3 length is 13 residues. The sample comprised peripheral blood. The source is a man in his 70s with active COVID-19. The chain recombines TRBV19 with TRBJ2-1; the match to TRBD1 covers 7 bases. CDR3 DNA: TGTGCCAGTAGCCCGGACAGGTACAATGAGCAGTTCTTC. This gives the protein CASSPDRYNEQFF.